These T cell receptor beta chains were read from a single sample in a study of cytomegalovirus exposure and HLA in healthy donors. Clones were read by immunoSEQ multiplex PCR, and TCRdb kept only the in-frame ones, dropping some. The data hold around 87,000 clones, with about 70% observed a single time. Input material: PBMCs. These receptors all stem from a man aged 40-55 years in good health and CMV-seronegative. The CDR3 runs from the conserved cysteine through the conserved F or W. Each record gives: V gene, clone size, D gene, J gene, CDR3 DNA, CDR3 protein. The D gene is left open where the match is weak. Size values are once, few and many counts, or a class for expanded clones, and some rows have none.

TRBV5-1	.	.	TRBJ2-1	TGCGCCAGCAGCCGAGGGGGGGGCTCCTACAATGAGCAGTTCTTC	CASSRGGGSYNEQFF
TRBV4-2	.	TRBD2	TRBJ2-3	TGTGCCAGCAGCCAAGCCGGGGGGGGCGACACAGATACGCAGTATTTT	CASSQAGGGDTDTQYF
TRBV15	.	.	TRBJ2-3	TGTGCCACCAGCAGAGAGCGGGGCCCGACAGATACGCAGTATTTT	CATSRERGPTDTQYF
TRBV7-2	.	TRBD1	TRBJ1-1	TGTGCCAGCAGCCCACAACAGGGGGCGAGGACTGAAGCTTTCTTT	CASSPQQGARTEAFF
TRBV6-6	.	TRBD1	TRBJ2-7	TGTGCCAGCAGTTACTCCGGGACAGGGGGCTACGAGCAGTACTTC	CASSYSGTGGYEQYF
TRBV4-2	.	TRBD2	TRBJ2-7	TGTGCCAGCAGCCAACAGACTAGCGGGGGCTACGAGCAGTACTTC	CASSQQTSGGYEQYF
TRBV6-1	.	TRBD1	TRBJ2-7	TGTGCCAGCAGACCCGGACAGGGGGCTATGTACGAGCAGTACTTC	CASRPGQGAMYEQYF
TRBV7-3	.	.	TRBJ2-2	TGTGCCAGCAGCCCCGCCCGGACCGGGGAGCTGTTTTTT	CASSPARTGELFF
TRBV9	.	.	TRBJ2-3	TGTGCCAGCAGCGTAAGGGGTCAGGGAGGAGATACGCAGTATTTT	CASSVRGQGGDTQYF
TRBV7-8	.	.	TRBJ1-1	TGTGCCAGCAGCTTAGAGGGGCAGCTGAACACTGAAGCTTTCTTT	CASSLEGQLNTEAFF
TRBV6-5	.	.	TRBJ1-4	TGTGCCAGCAGTTACCTCCCGGGGGCAACTAATGAAAAACTGTTTTTT	CASSYLPGATNEKLFF
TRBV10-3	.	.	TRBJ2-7	TGTGCCATCAGTTCCCCGGGGGTCGAGGGCTACGAGCAGTACTTC	CAISSPGVEGYEQYF
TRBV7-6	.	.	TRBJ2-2	TGTGCCAGCAGCTCCAACCGGCAGGGCAACACCGGGGAGCTGTTTTTT	CASSSNRQGNTGELFF
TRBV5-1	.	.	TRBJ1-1	TGCGCCAGCAGCCCTTTACTTACAGGGAAGGGCACTGAAGCTTTCTTT	CASSPLLTGKGTEAFF
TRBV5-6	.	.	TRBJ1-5	TGTGCCAGCAGCTCGCAGGGAGGTCAGCCCCAGCATTTT	CASSSQGGQPQHF
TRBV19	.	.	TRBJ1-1	TGTGCCAGTAGTATGGTGGCGGGAGGGCGGAGGAACACTGAAGCTTTCTTT	CASSMVAGGRRNTEAFF
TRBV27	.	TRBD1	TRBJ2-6	TGTGCCAGCGGGGACAGGGCTTCTGGGGCCAACGTCCTGACTTTC	CASGDRASGANVLTF
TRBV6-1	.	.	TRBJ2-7	TGTGCCAGCAACCATCAGAGACACGTCTACGAGCAGTACTTC	CASNHQRHVYEQYF
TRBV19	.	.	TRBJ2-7	TGTGCCAGTAGTATAAGGGACAACTCCTACGAGCAGTACTTC	CASSIRDNSYEQYF
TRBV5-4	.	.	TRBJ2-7	TGTGCCAGCAGCTTGGACAGAGTCTACGAGCAGTACTTC	CASSLDRVYEQYF
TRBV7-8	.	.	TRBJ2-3	TGTGCCAGCAGCGCTATAACAGATACGCAGTATTTT	CASSAITDTQYF
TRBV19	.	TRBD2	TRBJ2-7	TGTGCCAGTAGTATCAGCGGGGAGAACGAGCAGTACTTC	CASSISGENEQYF
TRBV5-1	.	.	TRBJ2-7	TGCGCCAGCAGTAACTCGCCCCCAGGGAACTACGAGCAGTACTTC	CASSNSPPGNYEQYF
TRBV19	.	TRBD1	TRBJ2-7	TGTGCCAGTAGTACAAGACTCCGGGACAGCGGGTACTTC	CASSTRLRDSGYF
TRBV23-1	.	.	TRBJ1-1	TGCGCCAGCAGTGCGAACCGGGAGTTGGTCACTGAAGCTTTCTTT	CASSANRELVTEAFF
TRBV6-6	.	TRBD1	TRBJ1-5	TGTGCCAGCAGTTCTCGACGCGGACAGGGTAGAGAGCCCCAGCATTTT	CASSSRRGQGREPQHF
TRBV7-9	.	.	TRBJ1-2	TGTGCCAGCAGCTTGGGGCAGGCGGCGAACTATGGCTACACCTTC	CASSLGQAANYGYTF
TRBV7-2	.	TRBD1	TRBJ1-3	TGTGCCAGCAGCCGACAGACAGGGACTGGAAACACCATATATTTT	CASSRQTGTGNTIYF
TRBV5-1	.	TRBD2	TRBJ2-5	TGCGCCAGCAGCTTGGCTAGCGGGGGCCAAGAGACCCAGTACTTC	CASSLASGGQETQYF
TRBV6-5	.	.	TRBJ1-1	TGTGCCAGCAACCTTCACAGGGCGAACACTGAAGCTTTCTTT	CASNLHRANTEAFF
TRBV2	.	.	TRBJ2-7	TGTGCCAGCTCTGCGATAAATTACGAGCAGTACTTC	CASSAINYEQYF
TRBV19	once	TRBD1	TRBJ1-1	TGTGCCAGTAGTAGGGACAGCCGGAAATCGAACACTGAAGCTTTCTTT	CASSRDSRKSNTEAFF
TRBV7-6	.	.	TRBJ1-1	TGTGCCAGCAGCTTAGGAGGGGGGGGGATGACTGAAGCTTTCTTT	CASSLGGGGMTEAFF
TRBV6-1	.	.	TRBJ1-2	TGTGCCAGCAGTGAAGCACCCCCAGAATACTATGGCTACACCTTC	CASSEAPPEYYGYTF
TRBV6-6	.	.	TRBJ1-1	TGTGCCAGCAGTTACTCGAGGGTGGTAAACACTGAAGCTTTCTTT	CASSYSRVVNTEAFF
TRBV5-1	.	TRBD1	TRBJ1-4	TGCGCCAGCAGCTTGTTTGGGACAGGCGGTAATGAAAAACTGTTTTTT	CASSLFGTGGNEKLFF
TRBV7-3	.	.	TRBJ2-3	TGTGCCAGCAGCGCGGGGAAGGTGGGGGGTAGCACAGATACGCAGTATTTT	CASSAGKVGGSTDTQYF
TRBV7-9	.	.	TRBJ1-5	TGTGCCAGCAGCTTAGCGCGGGACCGCCTGGGCAATCAGCCCCAGCATTTT	CASSLARDRLGNQPQHF
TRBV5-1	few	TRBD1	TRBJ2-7	TGCGCCAGCAGCATTGGACAGGGGGGCTACGAGCAGTACTTC	CASSIGQGGYEQYF
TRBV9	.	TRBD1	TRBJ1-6	TGTGCCAGCAGCGTAGGGACAGGGGGTTGGGCACCCCTCCACTTT	CASSVGTGGWAPLHF
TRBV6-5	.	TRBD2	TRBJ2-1	TGTGCCAGCAGCTACGGCGGGGGGGGTGCCTACAATGAGCAGTTCTTC	CASSYGGGGAYNEQFF